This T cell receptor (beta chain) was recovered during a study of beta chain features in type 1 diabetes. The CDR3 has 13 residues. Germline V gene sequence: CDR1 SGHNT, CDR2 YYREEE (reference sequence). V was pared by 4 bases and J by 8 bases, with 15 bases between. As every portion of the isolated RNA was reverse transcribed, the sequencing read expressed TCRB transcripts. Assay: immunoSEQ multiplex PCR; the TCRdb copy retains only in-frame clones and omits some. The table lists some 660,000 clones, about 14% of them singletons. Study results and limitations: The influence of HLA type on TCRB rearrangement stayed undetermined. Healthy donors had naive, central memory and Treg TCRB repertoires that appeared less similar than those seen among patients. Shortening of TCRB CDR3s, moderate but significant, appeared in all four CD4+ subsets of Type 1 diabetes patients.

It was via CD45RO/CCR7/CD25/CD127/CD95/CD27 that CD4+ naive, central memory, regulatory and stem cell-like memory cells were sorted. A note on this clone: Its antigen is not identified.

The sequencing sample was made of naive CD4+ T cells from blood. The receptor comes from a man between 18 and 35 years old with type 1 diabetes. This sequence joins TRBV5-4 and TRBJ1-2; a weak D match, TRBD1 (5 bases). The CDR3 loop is CASSGAGEVGYTF. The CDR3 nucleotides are TGTGCCAGCAGCGGGGCCGGGGAGGTCGGCTACACCTTC.